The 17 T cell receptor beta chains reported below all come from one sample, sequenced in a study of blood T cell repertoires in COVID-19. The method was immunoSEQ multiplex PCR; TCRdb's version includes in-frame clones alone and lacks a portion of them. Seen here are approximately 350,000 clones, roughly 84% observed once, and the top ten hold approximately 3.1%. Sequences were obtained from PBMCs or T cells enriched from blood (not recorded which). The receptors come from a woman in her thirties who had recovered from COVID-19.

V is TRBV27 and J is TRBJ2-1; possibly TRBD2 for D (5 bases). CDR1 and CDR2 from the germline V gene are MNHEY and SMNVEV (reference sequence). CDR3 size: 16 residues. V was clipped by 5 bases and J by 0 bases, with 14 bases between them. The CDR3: CASSEGGRSSYNEQFF. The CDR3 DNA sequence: TGTGCCAGCAGTGAGGGCGGGCGGAGCTCCTACAATGAGCAGTTCTTC.

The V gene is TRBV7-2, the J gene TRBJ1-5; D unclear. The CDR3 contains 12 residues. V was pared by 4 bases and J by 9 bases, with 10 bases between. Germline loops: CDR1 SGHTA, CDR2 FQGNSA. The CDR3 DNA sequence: TGTGCCAGCAGCTCAATATCAGGGCCCCAGCATTTT. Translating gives CASSSISGPQHF.

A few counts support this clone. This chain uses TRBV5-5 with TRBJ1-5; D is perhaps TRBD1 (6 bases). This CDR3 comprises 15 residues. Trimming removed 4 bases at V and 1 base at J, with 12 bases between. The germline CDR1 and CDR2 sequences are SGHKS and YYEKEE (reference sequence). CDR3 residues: CASSPGRGSNQPQHF. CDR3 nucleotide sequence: TGTGCCAGCAGCCCTGGGAGGGGGAGCAATCAGCCCCAGCATTTT.

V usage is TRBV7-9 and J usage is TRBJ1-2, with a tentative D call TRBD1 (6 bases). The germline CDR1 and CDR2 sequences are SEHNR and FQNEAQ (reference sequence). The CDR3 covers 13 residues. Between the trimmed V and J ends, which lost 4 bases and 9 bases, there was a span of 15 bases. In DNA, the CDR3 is TGTGCCAGCAGCTCCCAGGGGTTCACAAGCTACACCTTC. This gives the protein CASSSQGFTSYTF.

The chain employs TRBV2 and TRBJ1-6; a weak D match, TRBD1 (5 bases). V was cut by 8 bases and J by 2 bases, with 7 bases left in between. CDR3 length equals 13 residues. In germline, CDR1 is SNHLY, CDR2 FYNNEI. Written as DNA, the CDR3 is TGTGCCAGCGGGGCAGCCTATAATTCACCCCTCCACTTT. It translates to CASGAAYNSPLHF.

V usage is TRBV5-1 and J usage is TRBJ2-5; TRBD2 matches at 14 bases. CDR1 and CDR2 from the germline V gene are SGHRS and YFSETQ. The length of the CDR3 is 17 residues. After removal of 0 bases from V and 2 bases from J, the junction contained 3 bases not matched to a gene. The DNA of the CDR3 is TGCGCCAGCAGCTTGGGACTAGCGGGGGGGCCACAAGAGACCCAGTACTTC. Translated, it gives CASSLGLAGGPQETQYF.

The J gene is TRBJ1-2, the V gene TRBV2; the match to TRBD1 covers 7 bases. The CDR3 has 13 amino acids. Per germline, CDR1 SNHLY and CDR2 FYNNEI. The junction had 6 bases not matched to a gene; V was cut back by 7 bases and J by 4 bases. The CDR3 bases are TGTGCCAGCACTATGGGACAGAGCTATGGCTACACCTTC. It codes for CASTMGQSYGYTF.

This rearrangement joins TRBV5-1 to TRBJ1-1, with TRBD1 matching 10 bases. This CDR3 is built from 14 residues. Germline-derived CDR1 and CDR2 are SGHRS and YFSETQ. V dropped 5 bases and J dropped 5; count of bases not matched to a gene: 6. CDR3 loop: CASREDRGLTEAFF. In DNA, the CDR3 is TGCGCCAGCAGAGAAGACAGGGGGCTAACTGAAGCTTTCTTT.

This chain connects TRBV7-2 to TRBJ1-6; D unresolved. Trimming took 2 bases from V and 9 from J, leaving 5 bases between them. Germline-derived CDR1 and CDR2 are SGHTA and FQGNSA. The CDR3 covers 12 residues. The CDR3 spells CASSLSGSPLHF. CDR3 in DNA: TGTGCCAGCAGCTTAAGCGGTTCACCCCTCCACTTT.

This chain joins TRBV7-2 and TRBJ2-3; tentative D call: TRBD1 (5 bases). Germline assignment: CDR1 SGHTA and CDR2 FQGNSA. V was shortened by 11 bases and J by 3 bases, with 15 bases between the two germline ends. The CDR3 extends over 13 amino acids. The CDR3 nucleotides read TGTGCCTCCAGGGTTTTGGCGACAGATACGCAGTATTTT. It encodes CASRVLATDTQYF.

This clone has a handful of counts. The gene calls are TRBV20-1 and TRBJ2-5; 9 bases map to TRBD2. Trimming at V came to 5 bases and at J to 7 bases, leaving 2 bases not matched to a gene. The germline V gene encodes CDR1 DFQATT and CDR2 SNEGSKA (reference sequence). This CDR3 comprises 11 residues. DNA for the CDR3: TGCAGTGCTGCGACTAGCGGGACCCAGTACTTC. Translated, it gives CSAATSGTQYF.

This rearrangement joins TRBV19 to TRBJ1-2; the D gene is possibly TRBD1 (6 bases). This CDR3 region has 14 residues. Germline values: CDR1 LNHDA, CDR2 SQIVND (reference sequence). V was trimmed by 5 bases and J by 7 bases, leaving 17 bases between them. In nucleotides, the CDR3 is TGTGCCAGTAGTCCCACGGGGGGCTCAGGTGGCTACACCTTC. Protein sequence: CASSPTGGSGGYTF.

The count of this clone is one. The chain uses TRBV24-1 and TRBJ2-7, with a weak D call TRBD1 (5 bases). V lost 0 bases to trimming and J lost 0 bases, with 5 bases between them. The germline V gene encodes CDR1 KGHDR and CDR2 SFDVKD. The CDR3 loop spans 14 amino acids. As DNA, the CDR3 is TGTGCCACCAGTGATTTGGACAGCTCCTACGAGCAGTACTTC. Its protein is CATSDLDSSYEQYF.

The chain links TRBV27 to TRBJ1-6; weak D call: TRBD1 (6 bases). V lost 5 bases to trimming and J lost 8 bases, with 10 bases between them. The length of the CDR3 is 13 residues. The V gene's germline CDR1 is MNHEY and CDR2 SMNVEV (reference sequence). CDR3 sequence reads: CASSPRTDSPLHF. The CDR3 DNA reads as TGTGCCAGCAGTCCTCGGACAGATTCACCCCTCCACTTT.

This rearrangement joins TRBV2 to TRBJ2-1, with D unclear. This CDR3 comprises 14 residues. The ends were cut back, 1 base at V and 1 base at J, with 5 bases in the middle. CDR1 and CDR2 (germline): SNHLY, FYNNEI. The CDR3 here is CASSEEESYNEQFF. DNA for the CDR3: TGTGCCAGCAGTGAAGAGGAGTCCTACAATGAGCAGTTCTTC.

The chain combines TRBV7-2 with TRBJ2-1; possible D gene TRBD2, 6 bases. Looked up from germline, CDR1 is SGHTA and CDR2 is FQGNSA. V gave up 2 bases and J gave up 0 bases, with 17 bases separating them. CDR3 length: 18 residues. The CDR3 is CASSLRPSVSGSYNEQFF. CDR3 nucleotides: TGTGCCAGCAGCTTAAGGCCCTCAGTTAGCGGCTCCTACAATGAGCAGTTCTTC.

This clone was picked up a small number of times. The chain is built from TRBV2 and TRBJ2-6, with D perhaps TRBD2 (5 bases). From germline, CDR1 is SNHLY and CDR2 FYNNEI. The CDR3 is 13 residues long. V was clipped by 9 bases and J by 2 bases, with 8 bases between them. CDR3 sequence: CASDGTGANVLTF. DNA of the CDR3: TGTGCCAGTGACGGGACTGGGGCCAACGTCCTGACTTTC.